This TCR beta chain was identified during a study of T cells in Graves' hyperthyroidism and ophthalmopathy. General observations from the study: Ophthalmopathy and stable hyperthyroidism were told apart by a 13 V-J model. Ophthalmopathy onset followed model prediction by a median around 6.6 months.

On this clonotype: Antigen unknown.

TCR beta CDR3 region amplification was performed from RNA transcripts. First-round RT-PCR with HTBI primers amplified the TCR CDR3 region. TCRdb re-derived calls from the multiplex PCR reads in MiXCR, one entry per CDR3 protein. The top ten clones hold 7% to 10% of a sample with over 700,000 distinct CDR3 sequences, around 38% of them seen once. Diagnoses rested on clinical symptoms, serum thyroxine and TRAb, thyroid ultrasound and orbital computed tomography. Cells are PBMCs isolated from about 10 ml of fresh blood. V dropped 3 bases and J dropped 7; count of bases not matched to a gene: 4. Germline V gives CDR1 LNHNV, CDR2 YYDKDF (reference sequence). The CDR3 is made up of 15 amino acids.

The source material was blood. This sequence was found in a man between 18 and 29 years old with Graves' hyperthyroidism. The rearrangement links TRBV15 to TRBJ1-5, with 12 nucleotides matching TRBD1. The CDR3 region is CATSRGQGARQPQHF. In nucleotides, the CDR3 is TGTGCCACCAGCAGGGGACAGGGGGCGCGGCAGCCCCAGCATTTT.